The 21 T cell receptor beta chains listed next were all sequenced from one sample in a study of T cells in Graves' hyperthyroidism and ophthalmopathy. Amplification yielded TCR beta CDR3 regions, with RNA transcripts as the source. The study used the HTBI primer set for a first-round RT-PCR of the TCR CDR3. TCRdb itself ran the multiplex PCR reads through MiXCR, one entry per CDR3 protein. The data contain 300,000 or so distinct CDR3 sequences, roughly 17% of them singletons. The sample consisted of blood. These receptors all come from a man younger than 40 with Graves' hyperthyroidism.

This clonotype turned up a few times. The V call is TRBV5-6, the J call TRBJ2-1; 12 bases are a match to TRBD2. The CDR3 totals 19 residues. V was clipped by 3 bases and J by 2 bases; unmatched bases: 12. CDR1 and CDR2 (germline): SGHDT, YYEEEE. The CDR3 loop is CASSYSYASGRGAYNEQFF. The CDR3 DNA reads TGTGCCAGCAGCTACTCGTATGCTAGCGGGAGGGGTGCCTACAATGAGCAGTTCTTC.

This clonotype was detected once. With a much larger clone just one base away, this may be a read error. DNA of the CDR3: TGTGCCAGCTCACCACCTCCCGGGAGGAGATCTGGCTGCACCTTC. Amino acids: CASSPPPGRRSGCTF. The chain has TRBV18 and TRBJ1-2; D remains unclear. This CDR3 is built from 15 residues. Germline CDR1 is KGHSH and CDR2 is LQKENI.

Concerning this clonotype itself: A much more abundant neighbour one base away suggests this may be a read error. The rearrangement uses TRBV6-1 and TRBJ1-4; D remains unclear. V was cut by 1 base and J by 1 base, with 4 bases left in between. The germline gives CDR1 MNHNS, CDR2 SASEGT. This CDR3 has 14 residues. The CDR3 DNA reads TGTGCCAGCAGTGAAGAGGGAACTAATGAAAAACTGTTTTTT. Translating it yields CASSEEGTNEKLFF.

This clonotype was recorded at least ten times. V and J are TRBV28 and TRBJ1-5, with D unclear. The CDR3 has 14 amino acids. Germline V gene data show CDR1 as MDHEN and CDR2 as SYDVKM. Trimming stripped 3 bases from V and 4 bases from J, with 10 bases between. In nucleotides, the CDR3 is TGTGCCAGCAGTTTTGGAGGAACTAATCAGCCCCAGCATTTT. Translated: CASSFGGTNQPQHF.

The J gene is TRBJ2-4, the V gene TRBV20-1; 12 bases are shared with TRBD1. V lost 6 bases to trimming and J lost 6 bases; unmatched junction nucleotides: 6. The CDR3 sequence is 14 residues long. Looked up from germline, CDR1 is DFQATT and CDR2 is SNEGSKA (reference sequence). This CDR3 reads CSATGTGGRNIQYF. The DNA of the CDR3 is TGCAGTGCCACCGGGACAGGGGGCAGAAACATTCAGTACTTC.

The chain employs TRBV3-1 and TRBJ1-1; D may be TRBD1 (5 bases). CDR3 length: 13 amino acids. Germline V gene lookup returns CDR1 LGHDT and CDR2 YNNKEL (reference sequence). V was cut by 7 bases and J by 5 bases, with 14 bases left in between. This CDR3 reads CASISKGLTEAFF. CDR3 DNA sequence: TGTGCCAGCATCTCTAAGGGGTTAACTGAAGCTTTCTTT.

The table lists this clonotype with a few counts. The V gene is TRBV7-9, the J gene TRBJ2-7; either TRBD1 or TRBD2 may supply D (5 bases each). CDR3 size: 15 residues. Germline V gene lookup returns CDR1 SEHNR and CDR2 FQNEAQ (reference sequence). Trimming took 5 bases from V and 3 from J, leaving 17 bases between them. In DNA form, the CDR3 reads TGTGCCAGCAGCCTCCGCGACGAGGGGATCTACGAGCAGTACTTC. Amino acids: CASSLRDEGIYEQYF.

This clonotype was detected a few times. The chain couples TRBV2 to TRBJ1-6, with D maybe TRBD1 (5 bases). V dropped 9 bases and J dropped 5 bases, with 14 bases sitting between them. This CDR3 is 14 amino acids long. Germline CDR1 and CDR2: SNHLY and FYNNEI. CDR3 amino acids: CASGGVEHNSPLHF. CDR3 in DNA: TGTGCCAGTGGGGGGGTGGAACATAATTCACCCCTCCACTTT.

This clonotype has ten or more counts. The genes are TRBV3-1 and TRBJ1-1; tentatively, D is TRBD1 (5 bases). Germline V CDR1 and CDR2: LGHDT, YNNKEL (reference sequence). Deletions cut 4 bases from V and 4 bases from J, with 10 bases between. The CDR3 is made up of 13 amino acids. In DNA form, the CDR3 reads TGTGCCAGCAGCCGCCAGGGATTCACTGAAGCTTTCTTT. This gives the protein CASSRQGFTEAFF.

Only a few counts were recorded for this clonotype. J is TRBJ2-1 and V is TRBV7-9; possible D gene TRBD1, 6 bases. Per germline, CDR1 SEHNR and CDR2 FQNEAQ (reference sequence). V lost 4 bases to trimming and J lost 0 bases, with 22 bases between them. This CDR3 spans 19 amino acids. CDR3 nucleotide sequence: TGTGCCAGCAGCTCTTACCCCTCGATCGACAGGCTCTCCTACAATGAGCAGTTCTTC. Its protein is CASSSYPSIDRLSYNEQFF.

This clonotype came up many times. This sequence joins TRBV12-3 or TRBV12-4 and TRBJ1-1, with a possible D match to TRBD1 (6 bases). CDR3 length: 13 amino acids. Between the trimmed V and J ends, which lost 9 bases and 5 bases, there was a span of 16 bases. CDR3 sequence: CASMKGEYTEAFF. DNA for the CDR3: TGTGCCAGTATGAAGGGGGAGTATACTGAAGCTTTCTTT.

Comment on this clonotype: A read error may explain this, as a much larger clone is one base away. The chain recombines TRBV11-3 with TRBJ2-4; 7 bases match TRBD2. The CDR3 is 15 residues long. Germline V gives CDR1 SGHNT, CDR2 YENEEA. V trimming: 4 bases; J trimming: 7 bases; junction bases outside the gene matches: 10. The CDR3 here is CASSSPSGSANIQYF. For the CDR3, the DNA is TGTGCCAGCAGCTCCCCTAGCGGCAGCGCGAACATTCAGTACTTC.

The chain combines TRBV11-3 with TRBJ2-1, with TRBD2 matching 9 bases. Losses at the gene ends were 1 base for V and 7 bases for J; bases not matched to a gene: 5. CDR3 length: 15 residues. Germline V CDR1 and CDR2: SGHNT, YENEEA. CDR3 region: CASSLASGRRNEQFF. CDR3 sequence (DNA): TGTGCCAGCAGCTTAGCCAGCGGGAGGAGGAATGAGCAGTTCTTC.

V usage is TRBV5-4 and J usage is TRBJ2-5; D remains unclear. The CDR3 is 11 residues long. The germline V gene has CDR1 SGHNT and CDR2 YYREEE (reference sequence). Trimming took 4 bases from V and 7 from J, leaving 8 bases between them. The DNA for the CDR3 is TGTGCCAGCAGCGTGGGCGGGACCCAGTACTTC. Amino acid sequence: CASSVGGTQYF.

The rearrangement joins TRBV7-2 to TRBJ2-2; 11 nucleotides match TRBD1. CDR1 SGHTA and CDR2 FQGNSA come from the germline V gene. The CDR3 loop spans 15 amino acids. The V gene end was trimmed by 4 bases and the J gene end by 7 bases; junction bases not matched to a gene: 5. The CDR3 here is CASSWTGGNGGELFF. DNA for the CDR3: TGTGCCAGCAGCTGGACAGGGGGCAACGGCGGGGAGCTGTTTTTT.

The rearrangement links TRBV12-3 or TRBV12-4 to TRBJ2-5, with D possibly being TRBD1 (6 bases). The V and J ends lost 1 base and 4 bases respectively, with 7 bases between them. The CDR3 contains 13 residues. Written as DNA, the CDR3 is TGTGCCAGCAGTTTAGGGGGGCCAGAGACCCAGTACTTC. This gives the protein CASSLGGPETQYF.

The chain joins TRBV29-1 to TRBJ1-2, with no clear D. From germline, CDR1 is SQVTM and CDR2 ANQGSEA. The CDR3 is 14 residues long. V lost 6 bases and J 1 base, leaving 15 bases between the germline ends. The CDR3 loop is CSVPSFDFNYGYTF. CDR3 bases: TGCAGCGTCCCCTCCTTTGATTTTAACTATGGCTACACCTTC.

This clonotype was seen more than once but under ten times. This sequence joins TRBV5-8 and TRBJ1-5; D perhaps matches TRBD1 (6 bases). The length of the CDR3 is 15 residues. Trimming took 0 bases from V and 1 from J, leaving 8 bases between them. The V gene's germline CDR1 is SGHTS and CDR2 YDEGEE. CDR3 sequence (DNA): TGTGCCAGCAGCTTGGGGACAGCCAGCAATCAGCCCCAGCATTTT. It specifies CASSLGTASNQPQHF.

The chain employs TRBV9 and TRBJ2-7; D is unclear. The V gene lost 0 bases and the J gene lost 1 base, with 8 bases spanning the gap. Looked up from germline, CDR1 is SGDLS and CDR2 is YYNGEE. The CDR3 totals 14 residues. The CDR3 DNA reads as TGTGCCAGCAGCGTAGTACCCGCTTCCTACGAGCAGTACTTC. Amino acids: CASSVVPASYEQYF.

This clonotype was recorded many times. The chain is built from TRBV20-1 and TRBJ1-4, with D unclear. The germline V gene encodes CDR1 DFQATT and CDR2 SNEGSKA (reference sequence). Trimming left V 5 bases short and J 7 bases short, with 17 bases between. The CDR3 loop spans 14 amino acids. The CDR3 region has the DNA TGCAGTGCTCCGGCGGCACAGCTTGGTGAAAAACTGTTTTTT. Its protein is CSAPAAQLGEKLFF.

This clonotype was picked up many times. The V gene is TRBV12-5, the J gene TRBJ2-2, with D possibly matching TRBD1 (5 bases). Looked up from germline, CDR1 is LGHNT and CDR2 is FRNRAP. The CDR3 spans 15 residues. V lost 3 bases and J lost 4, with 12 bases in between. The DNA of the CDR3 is TGTGCTAGTGGTTTCCCAAGGGGCGGCACCGGGGAGCTGTTTTTT. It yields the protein CASGFPRGGTGELFF. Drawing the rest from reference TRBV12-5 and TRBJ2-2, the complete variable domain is DARVTQTPRHKVTEMGQEVTMRCQPILGHNTVFWYRQTMMQGLELLAYFRNRAPLDDSGMPKDRFSAEMPDATLATLKIQPSEPRDSAVYFCASGFPRGGTGELFFGEGSRLTVL.